This TCR beta chain is drawn from a study of T cells in Graves' hyperthyroidism and ophthalmopathy. TCR beta CDR3 sequences were amplified from RNA transcripts. An initial round of RT-PCR targeting the TCR CDR3 relied on the HTBI primer set. TCRdb recomputed calls from the multiplex PCR reads with MiXCR, one row per CDR3 protein. In the table there are under 550,000 distinct CDR3 sequences, just under 20% of which are singletons. V was shortened by 5 bases and J by 0 bases, with 10 bases between the two germline ends. This CDR3 spans 14 amino acids. Germline values: CDR1 MNHEY, CDR2 SMNVEV (reference sequence). This sample holds PBMCs from less than 13 ml fresh peripheral blood.

The clonotype was recovered from a man aged 35-49 years with Graves' ophthalmopathy. Sequencing input: blood. J is TRBJ2-5 and V is TRBV27, with D hard to call. CDR3 DNA: TGTGCCAGCAGTCCTGGCGTTAACCAAGAGACCCAGTACTTC. Its translation: CASSPGVNQETQYF.